The rows below give T cell receptor beta chains drawn from one sample of a study of Tregs in tolerant kidney transplant recipients. TCRdb's table, derived via immunoSEQ multiplex PCR, lists solely in-frame clones and lacks some. The sample lists about 22,000 clones; approximately 81% were seen once. This specimen consisted of CD8+ T cells from blood (PBMCs), obtained 6 months after the transplant. The receptors were sampled from a human patient who received a combined kidney and bone marrow transplant. Some T cells could come from the graft donor. CDR3s include the opening cysteine and the closing phenylalanine or tryptophan. A D gene is named only where the DNA matches it firmly. Not every row has a clone size; where given, it reads once, few, many or a size class.

d_gene,v_gene,abundance,j_gene,CDR3nt,CDR3aa
.,TRBV7-3,.,TRBJ2-1,TGTGCCAGCAGCTTATACAGGAACAATGAGCAGTTCTTC,CASSLYRNNEQFF
TRBD2,TRBV11-3,.,TRBJ2-2,TGTGCCAGCAGCTTAGTAGTCCCGGGGGGGCTGTTTTTT,CASSLVVPGGLFF
.,TRBV20-1,.,TRBJ1-2,TGCAGTGCCAGGGTAAACTATGGCTACACCTTC,CSARVNYGYTF
.,TRBV7-2,once,TRBJ2-7,TGTGCCATCCGCGGGTCCGCCTACGAGCAGTACTTC,CAIRGSAYEQYF
.,TRBV27,.,TRBJ2-4,TGTGCCAGCAGCTCAGGCAGAAACATTCAGTACTTC,CASSSGRNIQYF
.,TRBV6-4,once,TRBJ2-1,TGTGCCAGCAGTGATGGGGGGGCCGGGAATGAGCAGTTCTTC,CASSDGGAGNEQFF
TRBD2,TRBV18,.,TRBJ2-2,TGTGCCAGCTCACCGGGAGGGGCCGGGGAGCTGTTTTTT,CASSPGGAGELFF
.,TRBV7-9,.,TRBJ1-2,TGTGCCAGCAGCTTAGTCCCAGATTATGGCTACACCTTC,CASSLVPDYGYTF
TRBD1,TRBV6-5,.,TRBJ1-2,TGTGCCAGCAGCTTAGATCAGGGGGCGAACTATGGCTACACCTTC,CASSLDQGANYGYTF
.,TRBV7-9,.,TRBJ2-4,TGTGCCAGCAGCTTTAGTGATAAGAACATTCAGTACTTC,CASSFSDKNIQYF
TRBD1,TRBV6-1,.,TRBJ2-7,TGTGCCAGCAGCCAGGGTGCCGGGACAGGGAACGAGCAGTACTTC,CASSQGAGTGNEQYF
.,TRBV7-9,.,TRBJ2-6,TGTGCCAGCAGCTTCGGATTATACCATGACAAAAGTCGGGCCAACGTCCTGACTTTC,CASSFGLYHDKSRANVLTF
TRBD1,TRBV5-8,.,TRBJ1-5,TGTGCCAGCACCGAGCTACAGGGGCATCAGCCCCAGCATTTT,CASTELQGHQPQHF
.,TRBV4-3,.,TRBJ1-2,TGCGCCAGCAGCCAAGATCGTACAGGAATCTATGGCTACACCTTC,CASSQDRTGIYGYTF
.,TRBV7-9,.,TRBJ2-3,TGTGCCAGCAGCTTAGTGTTGTCGGCAGATACGCAGTATTTT,CASSLVLSADTQYF
.,TRBV29-1,.,TRBJ2-1,TGCAGCGTTAGCCCCCCAAGGACTACCTACAATGAGCAGTTCTTC,CSVSPPRTTYNEQFF
TRBD2,TRBV27,.,TRBJ2-1,TGTGCCAGCAGTTTGGCGGGAGAAGGCAATGAGCAGTTCTTC,CASSLAGEGNEQFF
TRBD1,TRBV7-3,.,TRBJ1-2,TGTGCCAGCAGCCCGGGGACAGGGGACCATGGCTACACCTTC,CASSPGTGDHGYTF
.,TRBV4-1,.,TRBJ1-1,TGCGCCAGCAGCCAAGATCGCGATGAGAACACTGAAGCTTTCTTT,CASSQDRDENTEAFF
.,TRBV9,.,TRBJ1-6,TGTGCCAGCAGCCCTGGGGGGTCCTATAATTCCCCCCTCCACTTT,CASSPGGSYNSPLHF
TRBD1,TRBV7-9,.,TRBJ1-1,TGTGCCAGCAGCTTCGGACAGGGGGTGGACACTGAAGCTTTCTTT,CASSFGQGVDTEAFF
.,TRBV30,few,TRBJ2-1,TGTGCCTGGAGCCTGTACAATGAGCAGTTCTTC,CAWSLYNEQFF
TRBD2,TRBV4-2,.,TRBJ2-5,TGTGCCAGCAGCCCGGGACTAGGACGGAATGCGACCCAGTACTTC,CASSPGLGRNATQYF
TRBD2,TRBV29-1,.,TRBJ2-6,TGCAGCGTTGAACGGGAGGGACCTTCTGGGGCCAACGTCCTGGCTTTC,CSVEREGPSGANVLAF
TRBD2,TRBV6-1,few,TRBJ2-3,TGTGCCAGCAGTGAAGAGCGGGGGGGCACAGATACGCAGTATTTT,CASSEERGGTDTQYF
.,TRBV27,.,TRBJ1-2,TGTGCCAGCAGTTTAATCCAGGGAAGCCATGGCTACACCTTC,CASSLIQGSHGYTF
TRBD2,TRBV23-1,.,TRBJ2-3,TGCGCCAGCAGTCAATTCTGGGTAGCGGGGGGGCTTGATACAGATACGCAGTATTTT,CASSQFWVAGGLDTDTQYF
TRBD2,TRBV29-1,.,TRBJ2-1,TGCAGCGTTGGGGGCTTAGCGGGAGGAAACAATGAGCAGTTCTTC,CSVGGLAGGNNEQFF
TRBD2,TRBV9,.,TRBJ2-5,TGTGCCAGCAGCGACCGAGGACTAGCCGACCAAGAGACCCAGTACTTC,CASSDRGLADQETQYF
.,TRBV9,.,TRBJ2-1,TGTGCCAGCAGCGTCGGGGAAAGCTCCTACAATGAGCAGTTCTTC,CASSVGESSYNEQFF
TRBD2,TRBV9,.,TRBJ2-1,TGTGCCAGCAGCGTAGTAGTTGGGGCCCTAGCGGGGGACTACACCTACAATGAGCAGTTCTTC,CASSVVVGALAGDYTYNEQFF
.,TRBV7-2,.,TRBJ1-6,TGTGCCAGCAGCTTAGGGGCAGTGAGCTCCTATAATTCACCCCTCCACTTT,CASSLGAVSSYNSPLHF
.,TRBV27,.,TRBJ2-5,TGTGCCAGCAGTTCACTGACAGGCCTAGGGGAGACCCAGTACTTC,CASSSLTGLGETQYF
.,TRBV6-7,.,TRBJ2-7,TGTGCCAGCATCAACAGGGTTGGCATCTACGAGCAGTACTTC,CASINRVGIYEQYF
.,TRBV11-1,.,TRBJ2-4,TGTGCCAGCAGCTTAGATCAGGGCGCGGAGTACTTC,CASSLDQGAEYF
.,TRBV6-1,.,TRBJ2-7,TGTGTCGGCAGTGAAGGACTCAGCTACGAGCAGTACTTC,CVGSEGLSYEQYF
.,TRBV9,.,TRBJ2-2,TGTGCCAGCAGCGTAGACAAATTCGGGGGAGCCGGGGAGCTGTTTTTT,CASSVDKFGGAGELFF
TRBD2,TRBV11-2,.,TRBJ2-1,TGTGCCAGCAGCTCGACTAGCGGGAGAGGCAATGAGCAGTTCTTC,CASSSTSGRGNEQFF
.,TRBV7-2,once,TRBJ2-7,TGTGCCAGCAGCTTGGGGCGAACCCCCTCCTACGAGCAGTACTTC,CASSLGRTPSYEQYF
.,TRBV19,.,TRBJ2-7,TGTGCCAGTAGTACAGGGGGGCTGGGTCTGGCCTACGAGCAGTACTTC,CASSTGGLGLAYEQYF
.,TRBV28,.,TRBJ1-5,TGTGCCAGCAGCCTTACTCAAGGCGGAGGATTAGGCAATCAGCCCCAGCATTTT,CASSLTQGGGLGNQPQHF
TRBD1,TRBV13,.,TRBJ1-1,TGTGCCAGCAGCTTGAGACCTATAGGACAGGGTGAAGCTTTCTTT,CASSLRPIGQGEAFF
.,TRBV5-6,.,TRBJ2-2,TGTGCCAGCAGCTTGGGGGCAGGGCCCACCGGGGAGCTGTTTTTT,CASSLGAGPTGELFF
TRBD2,TRBV2,.,TRBJ2-1,TGTGCCAGCAGTGAATCTGGCGGGAGGGCCGGTGAGCAGTTCTTC,CASSESGGRAGEQFF
.,TRBV28,.,TRBJ2-2,TGTGCCAGCACCCCAGGGCTGTCCGGGGAGCTGTTTTTT,CASTPGLSGELFF
TRBD2,TRBV10-3,.,TRBJ2-2,TGTGCCATCAGTGAGGGGACTAGCTCCGGGGAGCTGTTTTTT,CAISEGTSSGELFF
.,TRBV4-1,.,TRBJ1-1,TGCGCCAGCAGCCAAGGGGCCGGCCTGAACACTGAAGCTTTCTTT,CASSQGAGLNTEAFF
.,TRBV7-2,few,TRBJ2-5,TGTGCCAGCAGCGGGGGCCCCCGAGAGACCCAGTACTTC,CASSGGPRETQYF
TRBD2,TRBV5-4,.,TRBJ2-7,TGTGCCAGCAGCCCGGGACTAGCGTTTTCCTACGAGCAGTACTTC,CASSPGLAFSYEQYF
TRBD1,TRBV25-1,.,TRBJ1-5,TGTGCCAGCAGTACAGGGGATAGCAATCAGCCCCAGCATTTT,CASSTGDSNQPQHF
.,TRBV5-1,.,TRBJ2-5,TGCGCCAGCAGCTTGGGGACAGTAAGCCAAGAGACCCAGTACTTC,CASSLGTVSQETQYF
TRBD1,TRBV6-4,.,TRBJ2-3,TGTGCCAGCGGACAGGGCGAAGGCACAGATACGCAGTATTTT,CASGQGEGTDTQYF
TRBD1,TRBV28,.,TRBJ2-2,TGTGCCAGCAGGCTCACAGGGGGCTTGGGCGGGGAGCTGTTTTTT,CASRLTGGLGGELFF
TRBD1,TRBV5-4,once,TRBJ1-5,TGTGCCAGCAGCAGTACCGACAGGGGTAGCAATCAGCCCCAGCATTTT,CASSSTDRGSNQPQHF